This T cell receptor (beta chain) derives from a study of blood T cell repertoires in COVID-19. Study-wide context: The United States, Italy and Spain supplied acute and convalescent COVID-19 samples.

The repertoire was sequenced with immunoSEQ multiplex PCR; TCRdb's copy has only in-frame clones and lacks some. The table records about 20,000 clones, around 89% of them present only once. V shed 5 bases and J 3 bases; nucleotides not matched to a gene: 14. CDR1 and CDR2 (germline): SEHNR, FQNEAQ (reference sequence). The CDR3 covers 17 residues. V usage is TRBV7-9 and J usage is TRBJ1-2, with 8 bases fitting TRBD1. This TCR was sampled from a woman aged 55-69 years with active COVID-19. The source material was peripheral blood. CDR3 in amino acids: CASSGDRRGSSDYGYTF. The CDR3 coding sequence is TGTGCCAGCAGCGGGGACAGGCGGGGGAGTTCTGACTATGGCTACACCTTC.